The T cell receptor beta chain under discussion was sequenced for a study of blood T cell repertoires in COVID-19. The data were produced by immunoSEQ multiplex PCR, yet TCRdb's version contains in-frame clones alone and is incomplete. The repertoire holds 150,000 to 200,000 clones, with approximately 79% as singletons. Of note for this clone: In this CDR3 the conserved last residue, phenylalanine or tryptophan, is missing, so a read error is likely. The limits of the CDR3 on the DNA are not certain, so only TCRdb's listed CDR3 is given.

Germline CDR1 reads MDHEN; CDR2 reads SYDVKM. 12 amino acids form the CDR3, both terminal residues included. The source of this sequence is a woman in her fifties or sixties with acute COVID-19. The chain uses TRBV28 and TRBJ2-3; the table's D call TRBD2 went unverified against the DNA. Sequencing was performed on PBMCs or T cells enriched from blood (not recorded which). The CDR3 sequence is CASSWTSGGLVV.